This record covers a single T cell receptor beta chain. The antigen it recognizes is unknown. No quality values exist for individual bases; no much larger clone is one base distant. To prepare the library, the immunoSEQ multiplex PCR assay was applied. For the multiplex PCR, a mixture combining 60 forward primers for TCR Vbeta segments and 13 reverse primers for TCR Jbeta segments was used. The CDR3 region of rearranged TCR beta genes was amplified from genomic DNA with a multiplex PCR assay. The Illumina HiSeq System was used to sequence the amplified TCR beta libraries as 87-base-pair reads. Per the original workflow: A later analysis tallied around 80 million unique TCR beta chains across the 550 to 850 repertoires, and 10 million to 11 million of those chains were shared by two or more donors. Raw reads were error-corrected and collapsed into unique sequences with a nearest-neighbor algorithm that merged closely related sequences to remove PCR and sequencing errors. To assign V, D and J gene segments, CDR3 sequences were aligned to IMGT reference sequences. For a sequence to be retained, a match of at least six nucleotides was required to both a V gene segment and a J gene segment. Rearrangements were classified as productive when the CDR3 lacked stop codons and remained in frame with V and J, and all other rearrangements were classified as non-productive. Following IMGT convention, CDR3 was defined as the stretch from the second conserved V-encoded cysteine to the conserved J-encoded phenylalanine. The earlier analysis of about 560 of the donors excluded any sequence lacking an unambiguous match to a single V gene segment. In an earlier analysis of several hundred of the donors, a V segment was called functional when productive rearrangements were above 56.7%, and segregating when the standard deviation between donors exceeded 5%. A statistical classification framework was built for diagnosing cytomegalovirus status from the catalog of TCR beta chain sequences. In a later analysis, TCR nucleotide sequences were compared against IMGT/GENE-DB human TR gene sequences so that V and J genes could be assigned. In a later analysis, CDR3 sequences and most-parsimonious VDJ recombination scenarios were assigned using the TCRdist pipeline. A later analysis defined each TCR beta chain by its CDR3 amino acid sequence plus V-gene family, and excluded reads lacking a unique V-gene family. In a later analysis, nearly 600 highly shared, low-generation-probability nucleotide sequences were removed to address suspected cross-contamination and a sequencing artifact. For each public chain, a later analysis derived a clonal expansion index from normalized ranks of inferred template counts within each repertoire. In a later analysis, generation probabilities were computed using a VDJ recombination model fitted to out-of-frame rearrangements, and the results were checked against IGoR. In a later analysis, hypergeometric tests were used to score TCR-TCR, TCR-HLA and TCR-CMV co-occurrence, with a repertoire-size bias correction applied to TCR pairs. In a later analysis, false discovery rates were estimated by permuting HLA or CMV assignments 20 times. In a later analysis, co-occurring TCRs were grouped using DBSCAN, with TCRdist sequence similarity added in when clustering inside HLA-allele-positive subsets. Co-occurrence clustering excluded repertoires with fewer than 30,000 or more than 120,000 public chains, plus five with anomalous nucleotide sharing. Sourced from immuneACCESS, this table was stored by TCRdb with only in-frame sequences that have V and J called. A share of the clones is absent; for the studies checked, an unresolved V gene accounts for under half, and the remainder has no known explanation. That table supplies the V and J calls and clone size; D and trimming were determined from the DNA. This sample is represented by 150,000 to 200,000 clones; around 76% of them were singletons. The top ten clonotypes cover about 2.5% of the sample.

The V and J ends are trimmed by 1 base and 5 bases, leaving 10 bases between them. CDR1 and CDR2, looked up from the germline V gene, are SQVTM and ANQGSEA. Counted from cysteine to phenylalanine, this CDR3 has 13 amino acids. The read is trimmed to its CDR3 DNA, 39 bases read in frame from base 1. This sample was included in a study of cytomegalovirus exposure and HLA in healthy donors (dated by TCRdb to the late 2010s). About the full investigation: An earlier analysis of approximately 640 of the donors reported more than 250 Gb of sequence data and 117 million unique TCR beta sequences from 190 million or so T cells. Approximately 300 gigabases of sequencing data and approximately 93 million unique TCR sequences were included in an early release covering several hundred HLA-typed donors. The genetic ancestry cluster associated with self-reported Caucasian donors included approximately 85% of the 398 genotyped donors. The study aimed to test whether signatures of past pathogen exposure could be identified by cataloging public T cell receptors. Using immunosequencing, the study profiled T cell repertoires from around 680 subjects and related those repertoires to cytomegalovirus serostatus. In addition to the first cohort of 666 subjects, a separate validation cohort of 130 or so different subjects was used. To predict cytomegalovirus infection status, the study brought together high-throughput TCR immunosequencing, statistical association of individual TCRs with disease status, and machine learning. In a later analysis, previously published TCR beta repertoires from several hundred donors were re-analyzed and high-resolution HLA genotyping was added so that TCR occurrence patterns could be studied. The later analysis used no new phenotypic data to find candidate immune exposures, relying instead on TCR beta sequences and their occurrence across donors. An earlier analysis of several hundred of the donors applied high-throughput TCR beta sequencing to assess whether each TCR beta V gene segment acted as functional or pseudogenic. Donor age, sex, ethnicity and CMV serostatus were compiled together with the repertoire data. A later genetic analysis used genome-wide SNP genotypes for about 65% of the 666 donors, treating that subset as a discovery cohort. All discovery cohort repertoires had been generated on a single sequencing platform. HLA typing covered class I and class II loci at four-digit resolution. The number of typed donors differed by locus: roughly 620-630 for A, B, C, DRB1 and DQB1; some 540 for DQA1; around 610 for DPA1; and roughly 490 for DPB1. Several DR-DQ haplotypes were treated as single units for association and clustering because of strong linkage in the cohort. Among over 350 genotyped donors of the cohort, an average of 235,054 unique TCR beta nucleotide sequences were sequenced per donor, roughly 20% of them non-productive. General study outcomes and caveats: The 87-base-pair reads could not distinguish some IMGT-functional V segments, including TRBV6-2 and TRBV6-3, so those segments were excluded. In a later analysis, most CMV-associated TCR beta chains were found to appear HLA-restricted, with HLA associations seemingly driven largely by CMV exposure. A later analysis found that TCR association rates varied across HLA loci, with DRB1 alleles showing the most associated TCRs and HLA-C alleles the fewest. Roughly uniform sequencing depth across donors was assumed in presence/absence analyses, although this assumption may not hold. A later analysis reported that several top co-occurrence clusters appeared linked to parvovirus B19, influenza, CMV and Epstein-Barr virus. Specific HLA alleles were associated with more than 15,000 TCR beta sequences at a false discovery rate of 0.05 in a later analysis. Fewer than 20 rarely observed V segments, including chromosome 9 orphons, were excluded from the earlier analysis of a few hundred of the donors because counts were too low. Strong co-occurrence of HLA alleles, especially DR and DQ, made assigning TCR associations to individual alleles difficult. In a later genetic analysis, fewer N-insertions in productive TCRs were reported among donors in an Asian-associated ancestry cluster than the approximately 670-donor mean. A further reported finding was that TCR beta sequences accurately predicted the HLA-A and HLA-B alleles for most subjects in the first cohort. Broadly in line with IMGT annotations, most TCR beta V segments showed up in productive rearrangements about 87% or about 30% of the time in an earlier analysis of 587 of the donors. A few of the identified cytomegalovirus-associated TCR beta chains were confirmed in vitro to be specific for cytomegalovirus antigens. For the cohort, immune exposure information was limited to CMV serostatus. Most TCR sequences were seen in very few donors, while some public TCRs were found in many individuals. The study gave a list of some 150 TCR beta chains associated with cytomegalovirus. Linkage disequilibrium might explain the correlated functional status among segregating V segments, but an unknown experimental factor could not be excluded. Because HLA typing was unavailable for some donors at each locus, only the typed subset was used in association tests. A later analysis found that HLA-associated TCR beta chains were more clonally expanded and had lower generation probabilities than equally common non-associated chains. V-gene and J-gene trimming of TCR beta chains was associated with a missense DCLRE1C variant in a later genetic analysis, and the association was replicated in an independent cohort. The classifier was reported to diagnose cytomegalovirus status with high specificity and sensitivity in both the original and validation cohorts. According to the authors, the approach could potentially be generalized to other disease states and immunological phenotypes. The sequencing pipeline was judged likely to have produced a cluster of highly shared sequence variants as a technical artifact. In this cohort, only TCR beta chains were sequenced, and detectable features were limited by the absence of alpha or paired-chain data.

The cohort consisted of 600 to 700 healthy bone marrow donors. All cohort members were sampled while nominally healthy, although unrecorded immune exposures were likely present. The donor was CMV seropositive and belonged to the group of 250 to 350 seropositive cohort members. A peripheral blood sample was collected from each donor, and TCR beta sequencing was performed on peripheral blood mononuclear cells. Genomic DNA was extracted from the blood cell samples with the Qiagen DNeasy Blood Extraction Kit. Source material: PBMCs. The sequence joins TRBV29-1 to TRBJ2-3; tentative D gene TRBD2, with 6 bases matching. This sequence originates from a woman aged 25 to 39 in good health and CMV-seropositive. The nucleotide sequence is given as TGCAGCGTTGAAGCCCCCGGGGGAGATACGCAGTATTTT. Its coded protein is CSVEAPGGDTQYF.